This record concerns one T cell receptor beta chain sequence. The data were taken from a study of shared clonotypes between healthy human individuals. Study information: Samples came from two female and three male donors aged 18 to 49.

V was clipped by 8 bases and J by 4 bases, with 2 bases between them. CDR1 is SEHNR and CDR2 is FQNEAQ in the germline V gene (reference sequence). This CDR3 comprises 9 residues. Each PCR replicate from the sorted subsets contained about 180 ng DNA, which is about 30,000 T cell genomes. Sequenced by immunoSEQ multiplex PCR; TCRdb stores in-frame clones only, minus some. The data show 2 million to 2.5 million clones, 80% to 95% seen once. The clonotype was recovered from a man between 18 and 35 years old in good health. Some clones in this sample may be carry-over from other donors' samples. Sequencing input: naive CD4+ T cells from PBMCs. Subset in this sample: CD45RA+ positively selected. The V call is TRBV7-9, the J call TRBJ1-2; D gene unclear. The CDR3 bases are TGTGCCAGCGGCTATGGCTACACCTTC. Translation: CASGYGYTF.